This TCR beta chain came from a study of T cell changes during pregnancy in multiple sclerosis. Method: immunoSEQ multiplex PCR; TCRdb's copy keeps in-frame clones and lacks some. Altogether approximately 87,000 clones are present, around nine tenths being singletons, with the ten largest covering 0.47%. This TCR was recovered from a female donor with multiple sclerosis, enrolled in a pregnancy study. The sequences come from CD4+ T cells from peripheral blood mononuclear cells, collected in the second trimester of pregnancy.

The CDR3 sequence is CASRRLADEYEQYF. CDR3 coding DNA: TGTGCCAGCAGAAGACTAGCGGATGAGTACGAGCAGTACTTC. The chain has TRBV11-2 and TRBJ2-7; 9 nucleotides align to TRBD2. Losses at the gene ends were 6 bases for V and 4 bases for J; bases not matched to a gene: 7. Per germline, CDR1 SGHAT and CDR2 FQNNGV. This CDR3 is 14 amino acids long.